This T cell receptor (beta chain) was captured by sequencing in a study of cytomegalovirus exposure and HLA in healthy donors. Study-level points and caveats: Some highly shared sequence variants likely arose as a pipeline artifact. Immune exposure was documented only through CMV serostatus.

V dropped 3 bases and J dropped 5 bases, with 14 bases sitting between them. CDR1 is SGDLS and CDR2 is YYNGEE in the germline V gene. The CDR3 spans 14 residues. This PCR relied on a set of 60 Vbeta primers and 13 Jbeta primers. Profiled with immunoSEQ multiplex PCR; TCRdb holds only in-frame clones, not every one. Of some 85,000 clones listed, roughly 83% are singletons. About this clone: What it binds is not known.

The sample comprised PBMCs. This receptor was identified in a man aged 18 to 30 in good health and CMV-seronegative. The chain carries TRBV9 and TRBJ2-5, with D maybe TRBD1 (5 bases). The CDR3 DNA reads TGTGCCAGCAGCGCCTCAGGGTGGTGGGAGACCCAGTACTTC. This sequence encodes CASSASGWWETQYF.